Listed here are 17 T cell receptor beta chains from one sample, sequenced in a study of regulatory T cells in long-lasting Graves disease. CDR3-region Arm-PCR and iRepertoire HTBI primers produced the TCR beta libraries. In TCRdb, the multiplex PCR reads were re-called with MiXCR into one record per CDR3 protein. The data contain approximately 470,000 distinct CDR3 sequences, less than 25% of them singletons. The time point here: persistent/refractory GD, antithyroid drugs over 5 years with positive TRAb. RNA from PBMCs was the source of the TCR library. The sample here was peripheral blood mononuclear cells (PBMCs), taken when the disease was refractory, from a patient treated with antithyroid drugs. These receptors all come from a female donor with Graves disease.

Notes on this clonotype: One base away lies a much larger clone, so this may be a sequencing read error. The chain recombines TRBV28 with TRBJ1-1; the D gene is possibly TRBD1 (6 bases). The germline V gene has CDR1 MDHEN and CDR2 SYDVKM. This CDR3 contains 14 residues. V lost 10 bases to trimming and J lost 5 bases, with 20 bases between them. The CDR3 loop reads CANGPRGGGTEAFF. CDR3 DNA sequence: TGTGCCAACGGGCCTAGGGGGGGAGGGACTGAAGCTTTCTTT.

The chain combines TRBV7-6 with TRBJ2-7; D might be TRBD1 or TRBD2, each matching 5 bases. CDR1 is SGHVS and CDR2 is FNYEAQ in the germline V gene. Trimming pared 5 bases from V and 5 bases from J, leaving 13 bases between. CDR3 size: 13 residues. In DNA, the CDR3 is TGTGCCAGCAGCCCACAGGACTGGAACGAGCAGTACTTC. Protein product: CASSPQDWNEQYF.

The chain combines TRBV2 with TRBJ2-1; D call uncertain. V was shortened by 4 bases and J by 4 bases, with 8 bases between the two germline ends. Germline assignment: CDR1 SNHLY and CDR2 FYNNEI. There are 13 residues in the CDR3. The CDR3 bases are TGTGCCAGCAGTGGGTACGGGTACAATGAGCAGTTCTTC. Translating gives CASSGYGYNEQFF.

This clonotype was observed at least ten times. The chain has TRBV2 and TRBJ2-5, with D unclear. This CDR3 region has 13 residues. V was clipped by 7 bases and J by 5 bases, with 14 bases between them. The germline V gene encodes CDR1 SNHLY and CDR2 FYNNEI. CDR3 sequence: CASTSEIGETQYF. DNA of the CDR3: TGTGCCAGCACAAGTGAGATCGGGGAGACCCAGTACTTC.

This chain links TRBV4-1 with TRBJ2-2; D uncertain. Trimming removed 0 bases at V and 9 bases at J, with 8 bases between. Germline V CDR1 and CDR2: MGHRA, YSYEKL. The CDR3 is made up of 13 amino acids. The chain's CDR3 is CASSQDPERELFF. The CDR3 DNA sequence: TGCGCCAGCAGCCAAGACCCGGAGAGGGAGCTGTTTTTT.

The chain carries TRBV24-1 and TRBJ2-6, with TRBD1 matching 9 bases. This CDR3 is built from 19 residues. The V gene end was trimmed by 3 bases and the J gene end by 0 bases; junction bases not matched to a gene: 8. Per the germline V gene, CDR1 is KGHDR and CDR2 is SFDVKD. The CDR3 loop reads CATSDRQGGGYSGANVLTF. The CDR3 region has the DNA TGTGCCACCAGTGATAGACAGGGGGGGGGTTACTCTGGGGCCAACGTCCTGACTTTC.

As concerns this clonotype: A much larger clone sits a single nucleotide away, making a read error possible. The chain combines TRBV6-9 with TRBJ1-2; D remains unclear. Germline V CDR1 and CDR2: MNHGY, SVAAGI. The CDR3 spans 14 residues. CDR3 in amino acids: CARSYTGENYGYTF. The CDR3 bases are TGTGCCCGCAGTTACACTGGGGAGAACTATGGCTACACCTTC.

This clonotype has at least ten counts. V is TRBV6-1 and J is TRBJ2-2, with TRBD2 identical over 10 bases. Germline values: CDR1 MNHNS, CDR2 SASEGT. Trimming took 4 bases from V and 3 from J; bases not matched to a gene: 5. This CDR3 contains 16 residues. The CDR3 reads CASSGSGTSDTGELFF. DNA of the CDR3: TGTGCCAGCAGTGGGTCCGGGACTAGCGACACCGGGGAGCTGTTTTTT.

This clonotype was detected a few times. V is TRBV12-3 or TRBV12-4 and J is TRBJ2-7, with D unresolved. The CDR3 loop spans 13 amino acids. V was pared by 4 bases and J by 5 bases, with 12 bases between. CDR3 region: CASSSPGVNEQYF. DNA of the CDR3: TGTGCCAGCAGTTCCCCAGGAGTGAACGAGCAGTACTTC.

CDR3 protein: CASSRGRGTDTQYF. In DNA form, the CDR3 reads TGTGCCAGCAGCAGGGGAAGAGGCACAGATACGCAGTATTTT. This chain connects TRBV7-2 to TRBJ2-3; weak D call: TRBD1 (5 bases). This CDR3 is built from 14 residues. CDR1 and CDR2 from the germline V gene are SGHTA and FQGNSA. Trimming shortened V by 5 bases and J by 1 base, and 10 bases separated the two germline ends.

To note about this clonotype: An end of the junction does not agree with germline; a read error may underlie this. DNA for the CDR3: TGTGCCAGCAGCTTCGGAAACACCGTATATTTT. This gives the protein CASSFGNTVYF. The genes are TRBV11-2 and TRBJ1-3; no reliable D call. CDR1 and CDR2 from the germline V gene are SGHAT and FQNNGV. The length of the CDR3 is 11 residues. Complete variable domain (other parts from reference TRBV11-2 and TRBJ1-3): EAGVAQSPRYKIIEKRQSVAFWCNPISGHATLYWYQQILGQGPKLLIQFQNNGVVDDSQLPKDRFSAERLKGVDSTLKIQPAKLEDSAVYLCASSFGNTVYFGEGSWLTVV.

This sequence joins TRBV3-1 and TRBJ2-7, with D perhaps assigned TRBD1 or TRBD2 (6 bases each). V lost 0 bases and J lost 4, with 16 bases in between. The CDR3 loop spans 16 amino acids. Germline-derived CDR1 and CDR2 are LGHDT and YNNKEL (reference sequence). CDR3 coding DNA: TGTGCCAGCAGCCAAGACCGATGGGGGGCGGCTTACGAGCAGTACTTC. This encodes CASSQDRWGAAYEQYF.

This clonotype was observed a handful of times. In DNA, the CDR3 is TGTGCCAGTAGTATAGGGGAAAGGGAGACAGATACGCAGTATTTT. As protein: CASSIGERETDTQYF. The chain has TRBV19 and TRBJ2-3, with D tentatively TRBD2 (5 bases). From germline, CDR1 is LNHDA and CDR2 SQIVND (reference sequence). V was clipped by 1 base and J by 3 bases, with 11 bases between them. The CDR3 loop spans 15 amino acids.

In this sample, this clonotype turned up many times. This chain connects TRBV6-1 to TRBJ2-7; weak D call: TRBD1 (6 bases). CDR1 and CDR2 from the germline V gene are MNHNS and SASEGT. The CDR3 sequence is 11 residues long. Between the trimmed V and J ends, which lost 10 bases and 3 bases, there was a span of 10 bases. The CDR3, as DNA: TGTGCCACTACGGACAGCTACGAGCAGTACTTC. It specifies CATTDSYEQYF.

The chain couples TRBV5-4 to TRBJ2-7, with 10 bases fitting TRBD2. The germline V gene has CDR1 SGHNT and CDR2 YYREEE (reference sequence). V dropped 4 bases and J dropped 5; count of bases not matched to a gene: 12. The CDR3 consists of 16 residues. The CDR3 sequence: CASSPGRSGRVHEQYF. In DNA, the CDR3 is TGTGCCAGCAGCCCCGGAAGGAGCGGGAGGGTCCACGAGCAGTACTTC.

The sample holds many counts of this clonotype. This chain connects TRBV12-3 or TRBV12-4 to TRBJ1-1; D unresolved. The CDR3 has 14 amino acids. V was clipped by 4 bases and J by 3 bases, with 12 bases between them. The CDR3 DNA is TGTGCCAGCAGTTCCGGACCGTTTGACACTGAAGCTTTCTTT. Its translation is CASSSGPFDTEAFF.

In this sample, this clonotype turned up many times. The J gene is TRBJ2-2, the V gene TRBV12-3 or TRBV12-4, with a tentative D call TRBD2 (5 bases). V was shortened by 5 bases and J by 1 base, with 11 bases between the two germline ends. CDR3 length: 15 amino acids. CDR3 sequence: CASSEPAVNTGELFF. The CDR3 DNA reads TGTGCCAGCAGTGAACCAGCGGTGAACACCGGGGAGCTGTTTTTT.